Listed below are T cell receptor beta chains from one sample, sequenced in a study of technical replicates of blood from several donors. Generated by immunoSEQ multiplex PCR, the TCRdb table keeps only in-frame clones and is missing some. The sample holds roughly 72,000 clones, 93% seen once. The sequenced material came from T cells isolated from PBMCs. The receptors were gathered from a human donor in good health. Both conserved end residues are part of each CDR3. The D gene is left open where the match is weak. Only part of the rows carry a size: once, few, many, or a class if the clone is expanded.

>TRBD2|TRBV28|TRBJ2-1|NA
CASIGTSGRAYAYNEQFF
TGTGCCAGCATCGGGACTAGCGGGAGGGCCTACGCCTACAATGAGCAGTTCTTC
>TRBD1|TRBV19|TRBJ2-1|NA
CASNLGDRGYNEQFF
TGTGCCAGTAATTTGGGAGACAGGGGTTACAATGAGCAGTTCTTC
>NA|TRBV9|TRBJ2-1|NA
CASSTRSGFGEQFF
TGTGCCAGCAGCACCCGCTCAGGGTTTGGTGAGCAGTTCTTC
>NA|TRBV7-3|TRBJ2-1|NA
CASSPGLHNEQFF
TGTGCCAGCAGCCCGGGACTTCACAATGAGCAGTTCTTC
>TRBD1|TRBV9|TRBJ2-7|NA
CASSSRGQTYEQYF
TGTGCCAGCAGCTCCAGGGGGCAGACCTACGAGCAGTACTTC
>TRBD1|TRBV29-1|TRBJ2-2|NA
CSAGYTTGPNTGELFF
TGCAGCGCCGGATATACGACAGGGCCGAACACCGGGGAGCTGTTTTTT
>TRBD1|TRBV7-4|TRBJ2-7|NA
CASSLHYGTGYEQYF
TGTGCCAGCAGCTTACATTACGGGACAGGCTACGAGCAGTACTTC
>NA|TRBV25-1|TRBJ1-4|NA
CASSVDSSTNEKLFF
TGTGCCAGCAGTGTAGACAGCTCAACTAATGAAAAACTGTTTTTT
>NA|TRBV28|TRBJ1-4|NA
CATQWEPNEKLFF
TGTGCCACCCAATGGGAGCCTAATGAAAAACTGTTTTTT
>TRBD2|TRBV10-2|TRBJ2-3|few
CASTLAGGSDTQYF
TGCGCCAGCACCTTAGCGGGGGGATCAGATACGCAGTATTTT
>TRBD2|TRBV5-1|TRBJ2-7|NA
CASSRVLAGGPEFYEQYF
TGCGCCAGCAGCCGCGTACTAGCGGGAGGGCCCGAATTTTACGAGCAGTACTTC
>NA|TRBV19|TRBJ1-5|NA
CASSIVDSTNQPQHF
TGTGCCAGTAGTATAGTGGACAGTACCAATCAGCCCCAGCATTTT
>TRBD1|TRBV27|TRBJ1-5|NA
CASSTVNNRGLGQPQHF
TGTGCCAGCAGCACCGTAAATAACAGGGGGCTAGGTCAGCCCCAGCATTTT
>NA|TRBV9|TRBJ2-5|NA
CASSVANFERETQYF
TGTGCCAGCAGCGTAGCCAATTTTGAGAGAGAGACCCAGTACTTC
>TRBD2|TRBV28|TRBJ2-3|NA
CASSPSLTSGRRGTDTQYF
TGTGCCAGCAGTCCTAGTTTGACTAGCGGGAGGAGGGGGACAGATACGCAGTATTTT
>NA|TRBV5-6|TRBJ1-4|NA
CASSLDRATNEKLFF
TGTGCCAGCAGCTTGGACAGGGCAACTAATGAAAAACTGTTTTTT
>TRBD1|TRBV19|TRBJ1-1|NA
CASGVGHRGSLNTEAFF
TGTGCCAGTGGAGTGGGTCACAGGGGGTCTTTGAACACTGAAGCTTTCTTT
>NA|TRBV6-1|TRBJ1-5|NA
CASRPRGVGNQPQHF
TGTGCCAGCAGGCCGCGGGGCGTTGGGAATCAGCCCCAGCATTTT
>NA|TRBV11-2|TRBJ1-4|NA
CASSLVRVGEKLFF
TGTGCCAGCAGCTTAGTCAGGGTCGGTGAAAAACTGTTTTTT
>NA|TRBV2|TRBJ1-3|once
CASSSLREASGNTIYF
TGTGCCAGCAGTTCATTAAGGGAGGCCTCTGGAAACACCATATATTTT
>NA|TRBV5-1|TRBJ1-1|once
CASRWKQVNTEAFF
TGCGCCAGCAGGTGGAAACAGGTGAACACTGAAGCTTTCTTT
>NA|TRBV5-1|TRBJ2-1|NA
CASSFSGSSYNEQFF
TGCGCCAGCAGCTTCAGCGGCAGCTCCTACAATGAGCAGTTCTTC
>NA|TRBV28|TRBJ1-5|NA
CASFRGSNQPQHF
TGTGCCAGCTTCAGGGGAAGCAATCAGCCCCAGCATTTT
>TRBD1|TRBV5-1|TRBJ2-7|NA
CASSSWTGLGYEQYF
TGCGCCAGCAGCTCTTGGACAGGCTTAGGGTACGAGCAGTACTTC
>NA|TRBV28|TRBJ2-7|NA
CASRRQVGTYEQYF
TGTGCCAGCAGACGACAGGTGGGCACCTACGAGCAGTACTTC
>NA|TRBV7-6|TRBJ2-2|NA
CASSLTGELFF
TGTGCCAGCAGCCTTACCGGGGAGCTGTTTTTT
>NA|TRBV6-1|TRBJ1-3|NA
CASSGTLVSGNTIYF
TGTGCCAGCTCCGGGACACTCGTTTCTGGAAACACCATATATTTT
>TRBD2|TRBV11-2|TRBJ2-3|NA
CASTWLAGSTDTQYF
TGTGCCAGCACATGGCTAGCGGGATCCACAGATACGCAGTATTTT
>TRBD1|TRBV19|TRBJ2-7|NA
CASSAPGQGSGYEQYF
TGTGCCAGTAGTGCTCCGGGACAGGGAAGTGGGTACGAGCAGTACTTC
>TRBD1|TRBV5-6|TRBJ2-1|NA
CASSRDRGMDNEQFF
TGTGCCAGCAGCCGGGACAGGGGTATGGACAATGAGCAGTTCTTC
>TRBD2|TRBV9|TRBJ2-2|NA
CASSVDRLAGAGELFF
TGTGCCAGCAGCGTAGACAGGCTAGCGGGAGCCGGGGAGCTGTTTTTT
>TRBD1|TRBV27|TRBJ1-4|NA
CASSYGGTVFF
TGTGCCAGCAGTTATGGGGGGACAGTTTTTTTT
>NA|TRBV5-1|TRBJ2-7|NA
CASSIREAHYEQYF
TGCGCCAGCAGCATCAGGGAGGCCCACTACGAGCAGTACTTC
>NA|TRBV7-9|TRBJ1-1|NA
CASSSDSAMAFF
TGTGCCAGCAGCTCGGACAGCGCGATGGCTTTCTTT
>TRBD1|TRBV15|TRBJ2-1|NA
CATSDTGGSYNEQFF
TGTGCCACCAGTGATACAGGGGGATCCTACAATGAGCAGTTCTTC
>NA|TRBV7-9|TRBJ2-1|NA
CASSLSGPSHNEQFF
TGTGCCAGCAGCTTAAGCGGGCCTAGCCACAATGAGCAGTTCTTC
>TRBD1|TRBV28|TRBJ1-4|NA
CASTTTGAHEKLFF
TGTGCCAGCACTACGACAGGGGCACATGAAAAACTGTTTTTT
>TRBD1|TRBV11-2|TRBJ1-2|NA
CASSTLRQGRDYGYTF
TGTGCCAGCAGCACTTTGCGACAGGGTAGGGACTATGGCTACACCTTC
>TRBD2|TRBV2|TRBJ2-1|NA
CARTRFAGVTYNEQFF
TGTGCCAGGACCCGCTTTGCGGGAGTTACCTACAATGAGCAGTTCTTC
>NA|TRBV30|TRBJ2-7|NA
CAWVYQRGTVNF
TGTGCCTGGGTTTACCAACGGGGGACTGTCAACTTC
>TRBD1|TRBV5-1|TRBJ2-7|NA
CASSLGQGIDEQYF
TGCGCCAGCAGCTTGGGACAGGGGATCGACGAGCAGTACTTC
>TRBD2|TRBV13|TRBJ2-7|NA
CASSWLAGASYEQYF
TGTGCCAGCAGTTGGCTAGCGGGAGCATCCTACGAGCAGTACTTC
>NA|TRBV30|TRBJ1-1|NA
CAWSYVQTGEAFF
TGTGCCTGGAGTTACGTTCAGACAGGTGAAGCTTTCTTT
>TRBD2|TRBV11-3|TRBJ2-7|NA
CASSPRTSRTYEQYF
TGTGCCAGCAGCCCACGGACTAGCAGAACCTACGAGCAGTACTTC
>TRBD2|TRBV28|TRBJ2-3|NA
CASSLLGTSGRVTDTQYF
TGTGCCAGCAGTCTCCTCGGGACTAGCGGGAGGGTGACAGATACGCAGTATTTT
>TRBD2|TRBV6-5|TRBJ2-7|NA
CASSSGLVPYEQYF
TGTGCCAGCAGTTCTGGACTAGTTCCCTACGAGCAGTACTTC
>TRBD2|TRBV2|TRBJ2-1|NA
CASSAGLAEANEQFF
TGTGCCAGCAGTGCTGGACTAGCGGAGGCTAATGAGCAGTTCTTC
>NA|TRBV5-1|TRBJ2-7|NA
CASSLAVHSYEQYF
TGCGCCAGCAGCTTGGCGGTCCACAGTTACGAGCAGTACTTC
>TRBD2|TRBV5-1|TRBJ2-1|NA
CASSLAGGSSYNEQFF
TGCGCCAGCAGCTTGGCCGGCGGGAGCTCCTACAATGAGCAGTTCTTC
>TRBD1|TRBV2|TRBJ1-1|NA
CASRTGDTEAFF
TGTGCCAGCAGGACAGGGGACACTGAAGCTTTCTTT
>NA|TRBV4-3|TRBJ1-3|NA
CASSQLSGGSGNTIYF
TGCGCCAGCAGCCAACTCTCGGGTGGATCTGGAAACACCATATATTTT
>NA|TRBV5-1|TRBJ2-7|NA
CASGGRGKGIYEQYF
TGCGCAAGCGGCGGAAGGGGTAAAGGGATCTACGAGCAGTACTTC
>NA|TRBV30|TRBJ2-1|many
CAWSEPNEQFF
TGTGCCTGGAGTGAGCCTAATGAGCAGTTCTTC
>NA|TRBV27|TRBJ2-5|NA
CASRRGGSQETQYF
TGTGCCAGCAGGAGGGGGGGGAGCCAAGAGACCCAGTACTTC